Listed below are T cell receptor beta chains from one sample, sequenced in a study of radiotherapy plus CTLA-4 blockade in lung cancer. TCRdb's copy holds only in-frame clones and misses some; the assay was immunoSEQ multiplex PCR. The sample yields approximately 85,000 clones, 75% to 90% seen once. Specimen: peripheral blood, collected from a patient treated with radiotherapy plus ipilimumab. The receptors come from a human donor with non-small cell lung cancer who had a partial response to radiotherapy plus ipilimumab. Each CDR3 is given with its conserved first and last residue. D genes are given only for firm matches. The size field is filled for only some rows; it gives once, few, many or a size class.

CDR3 protein: CASSYGSGKGNEQFF; CDR3 DNA: TGTGCCAGCAGTTACGGTAGCGGGAAGGGCAATGAGCAGTTCTTC; D gene: TRBD2; clone size: NA; V gene: TRBV6-6; J gene: TRBJ2-1
CDR3 protein: CASRSVRASNTEAFF; CDR3 DNA: TGTGCCAGCAGGAGTGTGCGGGCCTCGAACACTGAAGCTTTCTTT; D gene: NA; clone size: NA; V gene: TRBV11-2; J gene: TRBJ1-1
CDR3 protein: CASSTRDSLSVRYGYTF; CDR3 DNA: TGTGCCAGTAGTACCCGGGACAGTCTTTCCGTGCGTTATGGCTACACCTTC; D gene: TRBD1; clone size: NA; V gene: TRBV19; J gene: TRBJ1-2
CDR3 protein: CASTQRRIGTGNQPQHF; CDR3 DNA: TGTGCCAGTACCCAAAGGAGGATCGGGACAGGGAATCAGCCCCAGCATTTT; D gene: TRBD1; clone size: NA; V gene: TRBV19; J gene: TRBJ1-5
CDR3 protein: CASSPTGPGYTF; CDR3 DNA: TGTGCCAGCAGCCCTACAGGCCCGGGCTACACCTTC; D gene: NA; clone size: NA; V gene: TRBV13; J gene: TRBJ1-2
CDR3 protein: CASSYGQGPGYGYTF; CDR3 DNA: TGTGCCAGCAGTTACGGTCAGGGTCCAGGGTATGGCTATACCTTC; D gene: NA; clone size: once; V gene: TRBV6-6; J gene: TRBJ1-2
CDR3 protein: CASSQDHHGNEQFF; CDR3 DNA: TGCGCCAGCAGCCAAGACCATCACGGCAATGAGCAGTTCTTC; D gene: NA; clone size: NA; V gene: TRBV4-1; J gene: TRBJ2-1
CDR3 protein: CASSLELGGTEAFF; CDR3 DNA: TGTGCCAGCAGCTTAGAGTTGGGGGGCACTGAAGCTTTCTTT; D gene: NA; clone size: NA; V gene: TRBV7-9; J gene: TRBJ1-1
CDR3 protein: CASSLDQDGMYQETQYF; CDR3 DNA: TGTGCCAGCAGCTTAGACCAAGACGGGATGTACCAAGAGACCCAGTACTTC; D gene: NA; clone size: NA; V gene: TRBV11-2; J gene: TRBJ2-5
CDR3 protein: CASSIEAGVSYNEQFF; CDR3 DNA: TGTGCCAGCAGCATAGAGGCGGGGGTCTCCTACAATGAGCAGTTCTTC; D gene: TRBD2; clone size: few; V gene: TRBV14; J gene: TRBJ2-1
CDR3 protein: CASREVGLRGYTF; CDR3 DNA: TGTGCCAGCAGGGAGGTCGGGCTCCGTGGCTACACCTTC; D gene: NA; clone size: NA; V gene: TRBV2; J gene: TRBJ1-2
CDR3 protein: CASSSASGGGRGGELFF; CDR3 DNA: TGCGCCAGCAGCTCGGCTAGCGGGGGAGGGCGCGGCGGGGAGCTGTTTTTT; D gene: TRBD2; clone size: NA; V gene: TRBV5-1; J gene: TRBJ2-2
CDR3 protein: CASSPLSNGETQYF; CDR3 DNA: TGTGCCAGCAGCCCCTTGTCTAACGGGGAGACCCAGTACTTC; D gene: NA; clone size: NA; V gene: TRBV5-5; J gene: TRBJ2-5
CDR3 protein: CASMGDRGPRGSNQPQHF; CDR3 DNA: TGTGCCAGCATGGGGGACAGGGGGCCTCGGGGGAGCAATCAGCCCCAGCATTTT; D gene: TRBD1; clone size: NA; V gene: TRBV28; J gene: TRBJ1-5
CDR3 protein: CASQWDRTHTEAFF; CDR3 DNA: TGTGCCAGCCAATGGGACAGGACCCACACTGAAGCTTTCTTT; D gene: TRBD1; clone size: NA; V gene: TRBV2; J gene: TRBJ1-1
CDR3 protein: CASSFGQGSYGYTF; CDR3 DNA: TGTGCCAGCAGTTTCGGGCAGGGGTCCTATGGCTACACCTTC; D gene: NA; clone size: NA; V gene: TRBV28; J gene: TRBJ1-2
CDR3 protein: CATSLTGGVTEAFF; CDR3 DNA: TGTGCCACCAGTCTCACAGGGGGAGTCACTGAAGCTTTCTTT; D gene: TRBD1; clone size: NA; V gene: TRBV15; J gene: TRBJ1-1
CDR3 protein: CASSLAGGPYNEQFF; CDR3 DNA: TGTGCCAGTAGTCTAGCGGGAGGGCCTTACAATGAGCAGTTCTTC; D gene: TRBD2; clone size: NA; V gene: TRBV19; J gene: TRBJ2-1
CDR3 protein: CASSPRGQGQPQHF; CDR3 DNA: TGTGCCAGCAGTCCTCGCGGACAGGGGCAGCCCCAGCATTTT; D gene: TRBD1; clone size: NA; V gene: TRBV2; J gene: TRBJ1-5
CDR3 protein: CASSLETGGDGYTF; CDR3 DNA: TGTGCCAGCAGCCTCGAGACAGGGGGAGATGGCTACACCTTC; D gene: TRBD1; clone size: few; V gene: TRBV7-9; J gene: TRBJ1-2
CDR3 protein: CASSRSTETEAFF; CDR3 DNA: TGTGCCAGCAGTCGGTCCACGGAGACTGAAGCTTTCTTT; D gene: NA; clone size: NA; V gene: TRBV6-5; J gene: TRBJ1-1
CDR3 protein: CASSSRGDTQYF; CDR3 DNA: TGCGCCAGCAGCTCCAGGGGGGATACGCAGTATTTT; D gene: TRBD1; clone size: NA; V gene: TRBV5-1; J gene: TRBJ2-3